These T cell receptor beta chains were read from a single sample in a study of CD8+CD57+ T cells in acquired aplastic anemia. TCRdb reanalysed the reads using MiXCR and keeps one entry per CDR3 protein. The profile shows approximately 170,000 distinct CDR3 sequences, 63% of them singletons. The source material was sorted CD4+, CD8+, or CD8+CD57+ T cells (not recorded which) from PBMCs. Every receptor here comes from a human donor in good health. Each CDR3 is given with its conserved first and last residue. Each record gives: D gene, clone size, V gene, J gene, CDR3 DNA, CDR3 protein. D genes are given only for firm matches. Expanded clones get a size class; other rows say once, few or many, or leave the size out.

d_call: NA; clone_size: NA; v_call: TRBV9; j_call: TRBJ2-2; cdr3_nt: TGTGCCAGCAGCGTAGATGATGGCGGGGAGCTGTTTTTT; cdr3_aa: CASSVDDGGELFF
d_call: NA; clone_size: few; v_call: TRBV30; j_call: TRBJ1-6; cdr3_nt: TGTGCCTGGAGTTCACAGGGCTGGGACAATTCACCCCTCCACTTT; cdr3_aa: CAWSSQGWDNSPLHF
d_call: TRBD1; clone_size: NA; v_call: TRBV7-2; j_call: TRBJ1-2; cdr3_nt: TGTGCCAGCAGCTTAGGGGGCAGGGGGGCTAACTATGGCTACACCTTC; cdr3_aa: CASSLGGRGANYGYTF
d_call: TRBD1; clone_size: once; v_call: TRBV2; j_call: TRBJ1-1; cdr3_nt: TGTGCCAGCAGAAGCTGGGACAGGGGCACTGAAGCTTTCTTT; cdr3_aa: CASRSWDRGTEAFF
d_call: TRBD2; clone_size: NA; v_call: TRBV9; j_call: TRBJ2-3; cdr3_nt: TGTGCCAGCAGCGTAGTCCCTAGCGGGGGGTCCACAGATACGCAGTATTTT; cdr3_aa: CASSVVPSGGSTDTQYF
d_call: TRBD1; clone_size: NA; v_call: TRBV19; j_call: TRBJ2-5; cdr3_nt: TGTGCCAGTAGTGCGGACAGGGTCGCCCAAGAGACCCAGTACTTC; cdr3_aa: CASSADRVAQETQYF
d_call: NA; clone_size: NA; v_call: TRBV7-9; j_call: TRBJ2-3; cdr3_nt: TGTGCCAGCAGCGGACCCCCGGGACGTGCAGATACGCAGTATTTT; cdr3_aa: CASSGPPGRADTQYF
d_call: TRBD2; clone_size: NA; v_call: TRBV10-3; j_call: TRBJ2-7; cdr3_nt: TGTGCCATCAGTCCCTCTAGCGGGGGGGCCGGAGAGCAGTACTTC; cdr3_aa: CAISPSSGGAGEQYF
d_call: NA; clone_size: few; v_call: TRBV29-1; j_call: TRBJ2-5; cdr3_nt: TGCAGCGTTGACGGCTGGGCTGGGGAGGAGACCCAGTACTTC; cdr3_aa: CSVDGWAGEETQYF
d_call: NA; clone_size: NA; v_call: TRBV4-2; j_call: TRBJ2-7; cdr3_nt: TGTGCCGGCTCCCACCGAGGGGGCGAGCAGTACTTC; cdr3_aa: CAGSHRGGEQYF
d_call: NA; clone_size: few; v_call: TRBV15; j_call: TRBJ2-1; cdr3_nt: TGTGCCACCGGTCTCTCGAATGAGCAGTTCTTC; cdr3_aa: CATGLSNEQFF
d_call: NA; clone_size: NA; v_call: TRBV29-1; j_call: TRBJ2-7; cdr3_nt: TGCAGCGCCAGGACAGCCACTTCCTACGAGCAGTACTTC; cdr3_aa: CSARTATSYEQYF
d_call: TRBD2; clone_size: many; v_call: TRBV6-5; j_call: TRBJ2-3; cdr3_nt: TGTGCCAGCAGTTACGGTGGCGGGAGGACTAGCACAGATACGCAGTATTTT; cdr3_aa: CASSYGGGRTSTDTQYF
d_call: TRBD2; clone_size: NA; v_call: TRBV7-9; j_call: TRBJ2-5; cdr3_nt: TGTGCCAGCAGCTTTAGCGGGGGGGAGACCCAGTACTTC; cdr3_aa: CASSFSGGETQYF
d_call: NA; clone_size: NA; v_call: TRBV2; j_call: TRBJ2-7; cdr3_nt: TGTGCCAGCAGTGAGGGGGGACAACTAAGATACGAGCAGTACTTC; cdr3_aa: CASSEGGQLRYEQYF
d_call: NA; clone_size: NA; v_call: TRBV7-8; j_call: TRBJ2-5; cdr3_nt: TGTGCCAGCAGCCCCCCCCGCTTTGGGGCCCGGGAGACCCAGTACTTC; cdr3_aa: CASSPPRFGARETQYF
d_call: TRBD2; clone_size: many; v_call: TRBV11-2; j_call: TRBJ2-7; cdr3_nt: TGTGCCAGCAGCTTAGCTCTTCGCGGGAGAAACTACGAGCAGTACTTC; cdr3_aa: CASSLALRGRNYEQYF
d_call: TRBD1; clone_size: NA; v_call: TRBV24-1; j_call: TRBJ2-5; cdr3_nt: TGTGCCACCAGTAATCAGGGGGCTGGGGAGACCCAGTACTTC; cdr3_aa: CATSNQGAGETQYF
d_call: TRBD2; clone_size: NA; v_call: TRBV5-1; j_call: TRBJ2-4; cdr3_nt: TGCGCCAGCAGCTTGGGCCTAGCGGGAAACATTCAGTACTTC; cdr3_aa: CASSLGLAGNIQYF
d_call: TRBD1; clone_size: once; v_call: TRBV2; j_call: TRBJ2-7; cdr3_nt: TGTGCCAGCAGTGAATTCACAGGGGGCTGGGAGCAGTACTTC; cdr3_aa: CASSEFTGGWEQYF
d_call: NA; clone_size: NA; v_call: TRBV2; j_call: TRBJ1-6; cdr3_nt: TGTGCCAGCAGTGAACCGGGATCACCCCTCCACTTT; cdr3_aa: CASSEPGSPLHF
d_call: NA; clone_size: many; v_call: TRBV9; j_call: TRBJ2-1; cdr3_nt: TGTGCCAGCAGCGGACATCCCGGAAAAGCGAGTAGCGATGAGCAGTTCTTC; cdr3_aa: CASSGHPGKASSDEQFF